This TCR beta chain originates from a study of CD4 T cells in relation to SARS-CoV-2 and coronaviruses. Overall study: TCR beta CDR3s were sequenced after approximately ten-day antigen culture of PBMCs.

Data came from immunoSEQ multiplex PCR; TCRdb stores just in-frame clones and leaves some out. The sample records roughly 25,000 clones, about four fifths being singletons. As for this clone: Its specificity is unknown.

The unexposed donors gave CD4+ T cells in about 2010-2019, prior to COVID-19. The cells were cultured for about ten days before CD4+ T cells were isolated. On days 3 and 7, cultures got half fresh IL-2 medium. This CDR3 has 13 amino acids. Trimming took off 2 bases at V and 6 bases at J, with 8 bases between the two ends. Germline values: CDR1 MNHEY, CDR2 SVGAGI. Study-level points and caveats: Each donor contributed either pre-pandemic or post-infection samples, not both. Around two thirds of donors had memory CD4+ clonotypes crossrecognizing SARS-CoV-2 and common cold coronavirus spike.

The chain combines TRBV6-5 with TRBJ1-5; D remains unclear. The sequenced sample consisted of CD4+ T cells from PBMCs, cultured in vitro. The TCR comes from a human donor in good health. The CDR3 here is CASSYAVSQPQHF. CDR3 DNA sequence: TGTGCCAGCAGTTACGCCGTTAGTCAGCCCCAGCATTTT.